The text below deals with one T cell receptor beta chain. Its antigen is currently unknown. This sample stems from a study of blood T cells in healthy people across ages. Study results and caveats: Samples with more naive T cells showed higher observed beta diversity.

A second PCR, run for roughly 7 to 12 cycles, used a sample-barcoded 5' primer plus a J-beta primer mix. Tagging of each cDNA molecule was performed by a template-switch adaptor with 12 random nucleotides. TCRdb itself ran the 5' RACE reads through MiXCR, one entry per CDR3 protein. Among about 1.8 million distinct CDR3 sequences, 49% were seen once, and the ten largest hold about 2.1%. The junction had 5 bases not matched to a gene; V was cut back by 1 base and J by 4 bases. This CDR3 has 16 residues. CDR1 is MNHEY, CDR2 SMNVEV, per germline (reference sequence). The receptor's source is a woman aged 40 to 50 in good health. The rearrangement joins TRBV27 to TRBJ2-1; 9 bases line up with TRBD1. The sequencing input was blood. CDR3 bases: TGTGCCAGCAGTTTATATCGGGGACAGGGTTACAATGAGCAGTTCTTC. Protein: CASSLYRGQGYNEQFF.